These 28 T cell receptor beta chains share one sample of origin, sequenced in a study of blood T cell repertoires in COVID-19. Clones were read by immunoSEQ multiplex PCR, and TCRdb kept only the in-frame ones, dropping some. The sample has fewer than 350,000 clones, roughly 90% seen once. Sequencing input: PBMCs or T cells enriched from blood (not recorded which). Receptors originate from a woman in her twenties or thirties who had recovered from COVID-19.

The V call is TRBV18, the J call TRBJ1-4, with no clear D. The CDR3 consists of 17 residues. V lost 0 bases to trimming and J lost 3 bases, with 14 bases between them. Germline V gene sequence: CDR1 KGHSH, CDR2 LQKENI. The CDR3 protein is CASSPPERGLPNEKLFF. CDR3 in DNA: TGTGCCAGCTCACCACCCGAGCGCGGTTTACCTAATGAAAAACTGTTTTTT. Full variable domain (rest looked up from reference TRBV18 and TRBJ1-4): NAGVMQNPRHLVRRRGQEARLRCSPMKGHSHVYWYRQLPEEGLKFMVYLQKENIIDESGMPKERFSAEFPKEGPSILRIQQVVRGDSAAYFCASSPPERGLPNEKLFFGSGTQLSVL.

This sequence joins TRBV7-8 and TRBJ2-1, with D perhaps matching TRBD2 (6 bases). The V gene lost 2 bases and the J gene lost 7 bases, with 18 bases spanning the gap. The CDR3 spans 16 residues. CDR1 is SGHVS and CDR2 is FQNEAQ in the germline V gene. CDR3 DNA: TGTGCCAGCAGCTTACCTGGCGGGTGGGGGGAAAATGAGCAGTTCTTC. It codes for CASSLPGGWGENEQFF.

The rearrangement links TRBV29-1 to TRBJ1-2, with TRBD1 matching 7 bases. V lost 6 bases to trimming and J lost 0 bases; unmatched junction nucleotides: 4. The CDR3 covers 13 residues. Germline values: CDR1 SQVTM, CDR2 ANQGSEA. The CDR3 spells CSVKQGPNYGYTF. The CDR3 bases are TGCAGCGTCAAACAGGGGCCTAACTATGGCTACACCTTC. The full variable domain, its missing parts supplied by reference TRBV29-1 and TRBJ1-2, is SAVISQKPSRDICQRGTSLTIQCQVDSQVTMMFWYRQQPGQSLTLIATANQGSEATYESGFVIDKFPISRPNLTFSTLTVSNMSPEDSSIYLCSVKQGPNYGYTFGSGTRLTVV.

This clone was seen once. This rearrangement joins TRBV27 to TRBJ1-1; D remains unclear. This CDR3 contains 16 residues. Trimming left V 0 bases short and J 0 bases short, with 11 bases between. The germline V gene encodes CDR1 MNHEY and CDR2 SMNVEV (reference sequence). The CDR3 nucleotides read TGTGCCAGCAGTTTATCGCCTTTACGGTTGAACACTGAAGCTTTCTTT. It encodes CASSLSPLRLNTEAFF.

The rearrangement links TRBV5-1 to TRBJ2-7; TRBD2 agrees at 8 bases. The CDR3 is made up of 14 amino acids. The junction had 6 bases not matched to a gene; V was cut back by 2 bases and J by 5 bases. CDR1 and CDR2 from the germline V gene are SGHRS and YFSETQ. Written as DNA, the CDR3 is TGCGCCAGCAGCTTAGCGGGAGTGGGGGACGAGCAGTACTTC. Protein: CASSLAGVGDEQYF.

The chain employs TRBV7-9 and TRBJ2-1; D not certain. CDR1 is SEHNR, CDR2 FQNEAQ, per germline (reference sequence). Trimming removed 5 bases at V and 6 bases at J, with 17 bases between. The CDR3 is made up of 15 amino acids. In nucleotides, the CDR3 is TGTGCCAGCAGCCCTAAGGCTAGACTGGGCAATGAGCAGTTCTTC. Translated, it gives CASSPKARLGNEQFF.

The chain has TRBV3-1 (or the pseudogene TRBV3-2) and TRBJ2-3; D remains unclear. Germline values: CDR1 LGHDT, CDR2 YNNKEL (reference sequence). Trimming stripped 5 bases from V and 4 bases from J, with 10 bases between. The CDR3 loop spans 13 amino acids. The CDR3 spells CASSAATPDTQYF. The CDR3 region has the DNA TGTGCCAGCAGCGCAGCGACCCCAGATACGCAGTATTTT.

The chain joins TRBV5-6 to TRBJ1-6; TRBD1 agrees at 9 bases. V trimming: 1 base; J trimming: 13 bases; junction bases outside the gene matches: 15. Per the germline V gene, CDR1 is SGHDT and CDR2 is YYEEEE. The CDR3 extends over 17 amino acids. CDR3 in amino acids: CASSLRQNRDRALPLHF. The CDR3 bases are TGTGCCAGCAGCTTGAGGCAAAACCGGGACAGGGCTTTGCCCCTCCACTTT. Using reference TRBV5-6 and TRBJ1-6 for the parts outside the CDR3, the full variable domain is DAGVTQSPTHLIKTRGQQVTLRCSPKSGHDTVSWYQQALGQGPQFIFQYYEEEERQRGNFPDRFSGHQFPNYSSELNVNALLLGDSALYLCASSLRQNRDRALPLHFGNGTRLTVT.

The chain combines TRBV11-2 with TRBJ2-7; no clear D gene. V was trimmed by 0 bases and J by 5 bases, leaving 20 bases between them. This CDR3 spans 17 amino acids. Germline loops: CDR1 SGHAT, CDR2 FQNNGV. The CDR3 region has the DNA TGTGCCAGCAGCTTAGAGGCCCATGGTGCGGCGGTCCACGAGCAGTACTTC. As protein: CASSLEAHGAAVHEQYF.

V is TRBV2 and J is TRBJ1-2; 9 nucleotides agree with TRBD1. The CDR3 extends over 15 amino acids. Germline V gives CDR1 SNHLY, CDR2 FYNNEI. J gave up 2 bases and V 4 bases, and 5 bases lay outside the gene matches. Written as DNA, the CDR3 is TGTGCCAGCAGTGGGACAGGGGCGAGAAACTATGGCTACACCTTC. It yields the protein CASSGTGARNYGYTF.

The V and J genes are TRBV18 and TRBJ1-1; the match to TRBD1 covers 7 bases. This CDR3 is 15 amino acids long. With V trimmed by 6 bases and J by 7 bases, 14 bases remained unmatched. Germline assignment: CDR1 KGHSH and CDR2 LQKENI. The CDR3: CASSRTGTAIYEAFF. The DNA for the CDR3 is TGTGCCAGCTCGCGAACCGGGACAGCGATTTATGAAGCTTTCTTT.

V usage is TRBV2 and J usage is TRBJ1-1; a possible D gene is TRBD1 (6 bases). The germline gives CDR1 SNHLY, CDR2 FYNNEI. This CDR3 has 14 residues. V gave up 5 bases and J gave up 2 bases, with 12 bases separating them. The CDR3 nucleotides read TGTGCCAGCAGTTTACAGGGAGTTAACACTGAAGCTTTCTTT. This codes for CASSLQGVNTEAFF.

The V call is TRBV7-3, the J call TRBJ2-7; 7 nucleotides align to TRBD2. J was trimmed by 2 bases and V by 3 bases; bases with no gene match: 10. Germline V gene data show CDR1 as SGHTA and CDR2 as FQGTGA. The CDR3 is made up of 16 amino acids. CDR3 in amino acids: CASSFRESGVPYEQYF. CDR3 coding DNA: TGTGCCAGCAGCTTTCGGGAAAGCGGGGTCCCCTACGAGCAGTACTTC.

The rearrangement uses TRBV20-1 and TRBJ1-5, with D maybe TRBD1 (6 bases). From germline, CDR1 is DFQATT and CDR2 SNEGSKA (reference sequence). V lost 3 bases and J lost 0, with 12 bases in between. The CDR3 length is 15 residues. The DNA of the CDR3 is TGCAGTGCTAGTAAGGGGGAATATAGCAATCAGCCCCAGCATTTT. Translating it yields CSASKGEYSNQPQHF.

The genes are TRBV7-9 and TRBJ1-6; 7 bases match TRBD1. J gave up 7 bases and V 1 base, and 4 bases lay outside the gene matches. CDR1 SEHNR and CDR2 FQNEAQ come from the germline V gene (reference sequence). There are 15 residues in the CDR3. The CDR3 DNA reads as TGTGCCAGCAGCTTAGAGGGGACAGAGAATTCACCCCTCCACTTT. Encoded protein: CASSLEGTENSPLHF.

A few counts support this clone. The CDR3 DNA reads as TGTGCCAGCAGCTTAGCTGGACAAGACACAGATACGCAGTATTTT. Protein: CASSLAGQDTDTQYF. The chain carries TRBV7-3 and TRBJ2-3; a weak D match, TRBD1 (5 bases). Trimming took off 2 bases at V and 2 bases at J, with 11 bases between the two ends. CDR1 is SGHTA and CDR2 is FQGTGA in the germline V gene. The CDR3 runs 15 residues.

This clone was picked up a small number of times. The V gene is TRBV7-9, the J gene TRBJ1-4, with D maybe TRBD1 (6 bases). Germline lookup yields CDR1 SEHNR and CDR2 FQNEAQ (reference sequence). This CDR3 has 14 amino acids. V was cut by 1 base and J by 3 bases, with 6 bases left in between. The CDR3 bases are TGTGCCAGCAGCTTAGGACAGGCTAATGAAAAACTGTTTTTT. As protein: CASSLGQANEKLFF.

The chain couples TRBV14 to TRBJ1-5; D call uncertain. The CDR3 consists of 15 residues. CDR1 and CDR2 (germline): SGHDN, FVKESK. Between the trimmed V and J ends, which lost 3 bases and 6 bases, there was a span of 15 bases. The DNA for the CDR3 is TGTGCCAGCAGCCAGTCCCTCTCGGGTGGTCAGCCCCAGCATTTT. Amino acids: CASSQSLSGGQPQHF. Variable domain in full (rest from reference TRBV14 and TRBJ1-5): EAGVTQFPSHSVIEKGQTVTLRCDPISGHDNLYWYRRVMGKEIKFLLHFVKESKQDESGMPNNRFLAERTGGTYSTLKVQPAELEDSGVYFCASSQSLSGGQPQHFGDGTRLSIL.

V usage is TRBV30 and J usage is TRBJ1-5; tentative D call: TRBD1 (5 bases). From germline, CDR1 is GTSNPN and CDR2 SVGIG (reference sequence). CDR3 length equals 14 residues. Trimming shortened V by 4 bases and J by 0 bases, and 10 bases separated the two germline ends. The CDR3 bases are TGTGCCTGGAATTTAGGGGATAGCAATCAGCCCCAGCATTTT. Translation: CAWNLGDSNQPQHF.

The chain combines TRBV14 with TRBJ2-1, with TRBD1 identical over 7 bases. The V and J ends lost 6 bases and 15 bases, in that order; junction bases with no gene match: 11. The V gene's germline CDR1 is SGHDN and CDR2 FVKESK. The CDR3 loop spans 12 amino acids. CDR3 sequence reads: CASSRGQASRFF. Here the CDR3 DNA reads TGTGCCAGCAGTCGTGGACAGGCAAGTCGGTTCTTC.

The rearrangement links TRBV19 to TRBJ1-3; 10 nucleotides match TRBD1. CDR3 length equals 15 residues. Germline lookup yields CDR1 LNHDA and CDR2 SQIVND (reference sequence). The V gene end was trimmed by 6 bases and the J gene end by 8 bases; junction bases not matched to a gene: 10. The chain's CDR3 is CASRSRQGAADTIYF. The CDR3 coding sequence is TGTGCCAGTAGGAGTAGACAGGGGGCAGCGGACACCATATATTTT.

This chain joins TRBV7-8 and TRBJ2-7; no clear D gene. Germline V gene lookup returns CDR1 SGHVS and CDR2 FQNEAQ. Trimming stripped 5 bases from V and 3 bases from J, with 11 bases between. This CDR3 comprises 13 residues. CDR3 in DNA: TGTGCCAGCAGCGCCCGGGTCGACTACGAGCAGTACTTC. Translating it yields CASSARVDYEQYF.

The chain combines TRBV5-8 with TRBJ1-2; TRBD1 agrees at 11 bases. V shed 4 bases and J 5 bases; nucleotides not matched to a gene: 7. This CDR3 has 15 amino acids. CDR1 is SGHTS and CDR2 is YDEGEE in the germline V gene. CDR3 nucleotide sequence: TGTGCCAGCAGCGCTGGGGGACAGGGGGAGTATGGCTACACCTTC. It is translated as CASSAGGQGEYGYTF.

This clone was seen a single time. The genes are TRBV18 and TRBJ2-1; 12 positions match TRBD2. CDR1 is KGHSH, CDR2 LQKENI, per germline. The CDR3 contains 17 residues. V gave up 5 bases and J gave up 5 bases; unmatched junction bases: 10. The CDR3 DNA reads TGTGCCAGCTCAGCGCTGACTAGCGGGAGATACGACAATGAGCAGTTCTTC. Its translation is CASSALTSGRYDNEQFF. The entire variable domain, with the rest obtained from reference TRBV18 and TRBJ2-1, is as follows: NAGVMQNPRHLVRRRGQEARLRCSPMKGHSHVYWYRQLPEEGLKFMVYLQKENIIDESGMPKERFSAEFPKEGPSILRIQQVVRGDSAAYFCASSALTSGRYDNEQFFGPGTRLTVL.

CDR3 DNA sequence: TGTGCCTGGTCGACAGGGGCTGGGGCCAACGTCCTGACTTTC. Protein: CAWSTGAGANVLTF. The rearrangement links TRBV30 to TRBJ2-6; 8 bases are shared with TRBD1. Losses at the gene ends were 5 bases for V and 2 bases for J; bases not matched to a gene: 2. The V gene's germline CDR1 is GTSNPN and CDR2 SVGIG (reference sequence). The CDR3 is 14 amino acids.

The chain is built from TRBV11-2 and TRBJ2-2, with 10 bases that match TRBD2. V shed 1 base, J shed 3 bases, and the junction held 5 bases outside the gene matches. This CDR3 is 17 amino acids long. Germline CDR1 and CDR2: SGHAT and FQNNGV. DNA for the CDR3: TGTGCCAGCAGCTTAGTGGGTAGCGGGAGGTACACCGGGGAGCTGTTTTTT. Protein sequence: CASSLVGSGRYTGELFF.

This chain links TRBV27 with TRBJ1-5; the match to TRBD1 covers 10 bases. This CDR3 region has 14 residues. Germline CDR1 is MNHEY and CDR2 is SMNVEV (reference sequence). The ends lost 6 bases at V and 6 bases at J; junction bases unmatched: 5. The CDR3 DNA reads TGTGCCAGCAGGACAGGGGGCGCGGGTCAGCCCCAGCATTTT. Residues: CASRTGGAGQPQHF.

This clone has a handful of counts. The chain combines TRBV4-1 with TRBJ2-4, with TRBD1 matching over 10 bases. The length of the CDR3 is 14 residues. Germline V gene lookup returns CDR1 MGHRA and CDR2 YSYEKL. Unmatched junction bases numbered 4, after V lost 4 bases and J lost 7 bases. The CDR3 sequence: CASSLGTGANIQYF. CDR3 DNA sequence: TGCGCCAGCAGCCTCGGGACAGGGGCGAACATTCAGTACTTC.